This T cell receptor beta chain stems from a study of blood T cell repertoires in COVID-19 (TCRdb year 2020). Context from the whole study: Collaborator samples came from the United States, Italy and Spain and covered acute and convalescent phases of COVID-19. The samples were drawn from the first 160 participants of the ongoing ImmuneRACE study and from 1,254 subjects provided by 6 global collaborators. Where available, HLA class I and class II types were taken from metadata supplied by the sample provider and were not determined by assay-based typing. Subjects who had been exposed to COVID-19, were actively infected with it, or had recovered from it provided the deeply sampled blood TCRbeta repertoires that made up the dataset. Sample metadata almost always included a de-identified subject ID, COVID-19 status, age in years and sex. The material from the prospective study consisted of cDNA or gDNA derived from T cells, B-cell-depleted T cells, or PBMCs. A freely available public database, intended as a resource for researchers studying the immune response to SARS-CoV-2, is where the repertoires were released.

TCRbeta CDR3 regions were amplified from genomic DNA using the immunoSEQ Assay, a bias-controlled multiplex PCR. The original methods were these. The number of nucleated cells in each sample was estimated by amplification of reference gene primers within the assay. To quantify the absolute abundance of each unique TCRbeta CDR3 rearrangement, sequence reads were collapsed and filtered. Productive Simpson clonality was computed per sample as the square root of Simpson's diversity index over productive rearrangements. TCRdb re-hosts the immuneACCESS table, in-frame sequences only. Its copies lack some clones; in the studies checked, an unresolved V gene accounts for under half of them, and the cause for the rest is not known. The D gene and trimming were derived from the DNA, and the V and J assignments and clone size from that table. For this sample there are over 200,000 clones; just under 85% appear just once. The top ten clonotypes cover about 7.3% of the sample.

This clone was counted a few times. Its antigen target is currently unknown. No base-level quality is on record; no much larger clone is a single base apart. Collaborating institutions collected whole blood in K2EDTA tubes following their own protocols. For TCRbeta analysis, collaborator samples were shipped as frozen whole blood, as isolated PBMCs, or as DNA extracted from either sample type. The CDR3 spans 17 residues, from the cysteine through the phenylalanine. The sequence is cut down to CDR3 DNA, 51 bases in frame from base 1. General study outcomes and caveats: The quantity of clinical and demographic metadata differed by source and by participant and was supplied without curation.

The sequencing sample was made of peripheral blood. The clonotype was recovered from a woman aged 45-60 years with active or convalescent COVID-19. This sequence uses TRBV7-5 and TRBJ1-5; the D call in the table, TRBD1, was not verified against the DNA. TRBV7-5 is shown as a pseudogene. The encoded CDR3 is CVRTPQGRARINQPQHF. In nucleotides, the sequence is TGTGTCAGGACCCCACAGGGCAGGGCAAGGATAAATCAGCCCCAGCATTTT.